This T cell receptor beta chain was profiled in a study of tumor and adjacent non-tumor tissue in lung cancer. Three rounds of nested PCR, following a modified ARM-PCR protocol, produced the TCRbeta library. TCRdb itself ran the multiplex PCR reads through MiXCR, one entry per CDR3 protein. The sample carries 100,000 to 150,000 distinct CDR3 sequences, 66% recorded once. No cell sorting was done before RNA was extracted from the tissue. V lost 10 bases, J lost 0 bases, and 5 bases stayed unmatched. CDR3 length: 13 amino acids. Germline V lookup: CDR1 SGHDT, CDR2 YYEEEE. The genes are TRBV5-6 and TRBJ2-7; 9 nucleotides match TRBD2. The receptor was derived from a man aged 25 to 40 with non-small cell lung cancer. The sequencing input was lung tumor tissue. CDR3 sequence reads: CASTSGHSYEQYF. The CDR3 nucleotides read TGTGCCTCAACTAGCGGGCACTCCTACGAGCAGTACTTC. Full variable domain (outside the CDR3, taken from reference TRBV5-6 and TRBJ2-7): DAGVTQSPTHLIKTRGQQVTLRCSPKSGHDTVSWYQQALGQGPQFIFQYYEEEERQRGNFPDRFSGHQFPNYSSELNVNALLLGDSALYLCASTSGHSYEQYFGPGTRLTVT.